This T cell receptor (beta chain) was profiled in a study of blood T cell repertoires in COVID-19. For the study at large: In each case, the material was cDNA or gDNA derived from T cells, B-cell-depleted T cells, or PBMCs.

Sequencing was performed with immunoSEQ multiplex PCR; in TCRdb, only in-frame clones are kept and a portion is missing. The table lists 250,000 to 300,000 clones, approximately 89% of them singletons. In germline, CDR1 is LGHNA, CDR2 YNFKEQ. V lost 0 bases and J lost 1; bases outside the gene matches: 7. The CDR3 runs 18 residues. Sample: peripheral blood. The J gene is TRBJ2-1, the V gene TRBV4-2, with 9 bases that match TRBD2. This sequence originates from a woman younger than 45 who had recovered from COVID-19. The CDR3 DNA follows: TGTGCCAGCAGCCAAGATCAGGCTAGCGGGGTATCCTACAATGAGCAGTTCTTC. Encoded protein: CASSQDQASGVSYNEQFF.